Each of the 21 T cell receptor beta chains below was sequenced from the same sample in a study of T cells in Graves' hyperthyroidism and ophthalmopathy. Amplification targeted TCR beta CDR3 regions from RNA transcripts. RT-PCR in the first round (using the HTBI primer set) targeted the TCR CDR3. TCRdb processed the multiplex PCR reads anew with MiXCR; each CDR3 protein has one entry. The sample has roughly 400,000 distinct CDR3 sequences, more than 13% seen once. Specimen: blood. Receptors were obtained from a man between 50 and 59 years old with Graves' ophthalmopathy.

This clonotype was seen many times. V is TRBV12-3 or TRBV12-4 and J is TRBJ2-1; 7 nucleotides align to TRBD2. Losses at the gene ends were 5 bases for V and 5 bases for J; bases not matched to a gene: 6. The CDR3 is 14 amino acids. The CDR3 reads CASSATSRNNEQFF. The CDR3 nucleotides are TGTGCCAGCAGTGCGACTAGCAGGAACAATGAGCAGTTCTTC.

In its sample, this clonotype was seen a few times. CDR3: CASSPISGGNQPQHF. The CDR3 nucleotides read TGTGCCAGCAGTCCCATTTCAGGGGGCAATCAGCCCCAGCATTTT. The chain has TRBV6-1 and TRBJ1-5; tentative D call: TRBD1 (6 bases). Germline V CDR1 and CDR2: MNHNS, SASEGT. The CDR3 runs to 15 residues. V was cut by 5 bases and J by 2 bases, with 13 bases left in between.

The sample holds many counts of this clonotype. The chain combines TRBV6-1 with TRBJ2-5; TRBD2 agrees at 7 bases. V dropped 10 bases and J dropped 4; count of bases not matched to a gene: 9. This CDR3 has 13 residues. Germline CDR1 and CDR2: MNHNS and SASEGT. The CDR3 nucleotides are TGTGCCACCCGGAGGGGAGGGCTAGAGACCCAGTACTTC. It codes for CATRRGGLETQYF.

Only a few counts were recorded for this clonotype. The V call is TRBV7-9, the J call TRBJ2-7; D is uncertain. CDR1 and CDR2 (germline): SEHNR, FQNEAQ (reference sequence). The V gene lost 7 bases and the J gene lost 0 bases, with 10 bases spanning the gap. The CDR3 spans 13 residues. CDR3 sequence (DNA): TGTGCCAGCAACCCGGCTAACTCCTACGAGCAGTACTTC. This codes for CASNPANSYEQYF.

The table lists this clonotype with a few counts. V gene TRBV20-1 combines with J gene TRBJ2-7, with 10 bases fitting TRBD2. The trim removed 4 bases at V and 0 bases at J, leaving 3 bases unmatched. The CDR3 contains 14 residues. The germline V gene has CDR1 DFQATT and CDR2 SNEGSKA (reference sequence). CDR3 sequence (DNA): TGCAGTGCTACGAGACTAGCGGGCTCCTACGAGCAGTACTTC. Translated, it gives CSATRLAGSYEQYF.

The gene calls are TRBV6-1 and TRBJ1-5, with D possibly matching TRBD1 (5 bases). Germline V gene data show CDR1 as MNHNS and CDR2 as SASEGT. V was cut by 7 bases and J by 4 bases, with 14 bases left in between. This CDR3 contains 14 residues. CDR3 coding DNA: TGTGCCAGCAATGTTGGGGCTGGAAATCAGCCCCAGCATTTT. Protein product: CASNVGAGNQPQHF.

A word on this clonotype: A much larger clone lies one base from this, so it may be a read error. The CDR3 is CSAEDSPNTGAFF. The CDR3 DNA reads TGCAGCGCAGAGGACAGCCCGAACACTGGAGCTTTCTTT. This sequence joins TRBV29-1 and TRBJ1-1; D might be TRBD1 (6 bases). This CDR3 has 13 amino acids. The germline CDR1 and CDR2 sequences are SQVTM and ANQGSEA.

This rearrangement joins TRBV2 to TRBJ1-6; D ambiguous. CDR1 and CDR2 from the germline V gene are SNHLY and FYNNEI. The V end lost 5 bases, the J end lost 7 bases, and 12 bases lay between the germline ends. The CDR3 has 14 amino acids. The DNA of the CDR3 is TGTGCCAGCAGTTCGGACGTGGGCAATTCACCCCTCCACTTT. Amino acid sequence: CASSSDVGNSPLHF.

The table lists this clonotype with many counts. This chain joins TRBV18 and TRBJ1-2; tentative D call: TRBD1 (6 bases). The germline V gene encodes CDR1 KGHSH and CDR2 LQKENI. The CDR3 length is 14 residues. V shed 3 bases and J shed 2 bases, with 10 bases lying between them. The chain's CDR3 is CASSPAGTNYGYTF. For the CDR3, the DNA is TGTGCCAGCTCACCTGCCGGGACAAACTATGGCTACACCTTC. The full variable domain, in which reference TRBV18 and TRBJ1-2 provide the parts outside the CDR3, is NAGVMQNPRHLVRRRGQEARLRCSPMKGHSHVYWYRQLPEEGLKFMVYLQKENIIDESGMPKERFSAEFPKEGPSILRIQQVVRGDSAAYFCASSPAGTNYGYTFGSGTRLTVV.

This clonotype was seen many times. The V gene is TRBV5-5, the J gene TRBJ2-3; D is undetermined. The V and J ends lost 1 base and 7 bases respectively, with 4 bases between them. Germline loops: CDR1 SGHKS, CDR2 YYEKEE (reference sequence). This CDR3 region has 11 residues. The CDR3 nucleotides read TGTGCCAGCAGCTTGCTAAATACGCAGTATTTT. The encoded protein is CASSLLNTQYF.

This clonotype was seen many times. The rearrangement uses TRBV6-1 and TRBJ2-1; TRBD2 matches 8 bases. The CDR3 consists of 20 residues. With V trimmed by 7 bases and J by 0 bases, 20 bases remained unmatched. Looked up from germline, CDR1 is MNHNS and CDR2 is SASEGT. The CDR3 nucleotides are TGTGCCAGCATGGAGGGTTACGGGAGGGCGGTCGATAGCTCCTACAATGAGCAGTTCTTC. Translating it yields CASMEGYGRAVDSSYNEQFF.

The table lists this clonotype with a few counts. The chain carries TRBV28 and TRBJ2-5, with D possibly called TRBD1 or TRBD2 (5 bases each). CDR3 length equals 14 residues. V lost 6 bases and J lost 5, with 16 bases in between. Germline V lookup: CDR1 MDHEN, CDR2 SYDVKM. CDR3 sequence: CASSPFSGTETQYF. CDR3 nucleotides: TGTGCCAGCAGCCCATTTTCGGGGACGGAGACCCAGTACTTC.

This clonotype was found a few times. The chain uses TRBV25-1 and TRBJ1-1; 7 positions match TRBD1. V dropped 5 bases and J dropped 1; count of bases not matched to a gene: 4. The CDR3 runs to 14 residues. From germline, CDR1 is MGHDK and CDR2 SYGVNS. CDR3 sequence: CASSSDRANTEAFF. The CDR3 DNA reads as TGTGCCAGCAGTTCCGACAGGGCGAACACTGAAGCTTTCTTT.

The table lists this clonotype with many counts. V and J are TRBV6-1 and TRBJ2-7, with 7 bases identical to TRBD1. V lost 6 bases, J lost 6 bases, and 8 bases stayed unmatched. Germline CDR1 and CDR2: MNHNS and SASEGT. This CDR3 spans 13 amino acids. DNA of the CDR3: TGTGCCAGCAGACGACAGGGTCTCGGCGAGCAGTACTTC. Protein: CASRRQGLGEQYF.

Only a few counts were recorded for this clonotype. The chain is built from TRBV6-2 or TRBV6-3 and TRBJ2-3; D unclear. V was shortened by 2 bases and J by 0 bases, with 12 bases between the two germline ends. Per germline, CDR1 MNHEY and CDR2 SVGEGT. This CDR3 has 16 residues. The CDR3 spells CASSYPSWASTDTQYF. CDR3 nucleotides: TGTGCCAGCAGTTACCCATCATGGGCAAGCACAGATACGCAGTATTTT.

This clonotype appeared a few times. This rearrangement joins TRBV29-1 to TRBJ2-3; 7 bases are shared with TRBD2. The germline CDR1 and CDR2 sequences are SQVTM and ANQGSEA. J was trimmed by 10 bases and V by 4 bases; bases with no gene match: 17. The CDR3 spans 15 residues. The CDR3 DNA follows: TGCAGCGTTGGGGGCATTGCGGGAGAGGGGTATGCGCAGTATTTT. Translation gives CSVGGIAGEGYAQYF.

For this clonotype: Compared with germline, one end of the junction differs, possibly owing to a read error. The gene calls are TRBV5-1 and TRBJ2-7, with 8 bases that match TRBD2. The CDR3 is 17 amino acids. The germline V gene has CDR1 SGHRS and CDR2 YFSETQ. The CDR3 loop is CASSLASGSQRFYEQYF. DNA for the CDR3: TGTGCCAGCAGCTTGGCTAGCGGGTCCCAAAGGTTCTACGAGCAGTACTTC.

The chain uses TRBV12-3 or TRBV12-4 and TRBJ1-5, with D possibly being TRBD1 (5 bases). The CDR3 loop spans 15 amino acids. V dropped 3 bases and J dropped 0 bases, with 9 bases sitting between them. The CDR3 region is CASSFGTYSNQPQHF. CDR3 DNA: TGTGCCAGCAGTTTCGGGACTTATAGCAATCAGCCCCAGCATTTT.

In this sample, this clonotype turned up a few times. The J gene is TRBJ2-7, the V gene TRBV29-1, with TRBD1 as a possible D gene (7 bases). Trimming took off 7 bases at V and 3 bases at J, with 22 bases between the two ends. This CDR3 spans 15 amino acids. Per germline, CDR1 SQVTM and CDR2 ANQGSEA. The CDR3 here is CSAGGRGTEIYEQYF. The DNA of the CDR3 is TGCAGCGCCGGGGGACGGGGGACAGAGATCTACGAGCAGTACTTC.

This clonotype was recorded many times. This chain links TRBV15 with TRBJ1-3, with TRBD1 matching over 7 bases. CDR1 is LNHNV and CDR2 is YYDKDF in the germline V gene (reference sequence). The CDR3 runs 14 residues. V gave up 4 bases and J gave up 4 bases; unmatched junction bases: 4. The CDR3 sequence: CATSIRGYGNTIYF. CDR3 sequence (DNA): TGTGCCACCAGCATCAGGGGGTACGGAAACACCATATATTTT.

The gene calls are TRBV3-1 and TRBJ2-1; 12 bases are a match to TRBD2. This CDR3 is 19 amino acids long. Trimming cost V 2 bases and J 8 bases; bases outside gene matches: 16. Germline CDR1 reads LGHDT; CDR2 reads YNNKEL (reference sequence). The CDR3 here is CASSQRPRLAGDWVDEQFF. In DNA, the CDR3 is TGTGCCAGCAGCCAAAGGCCCAGACTAGCGGGAGATTGGGTCGATGAGCAGTTCTTC.